This T cell receptor (beta chain) was captured in a study of T cells after yellow fever vaccination. Study-wide context: The fractions with low cell numbers were processed using SMART-Seq v4 Ultra Low Input.

TCRdb re-called the 5' RACE reads through MiXCR, storing one row per CDR3 protein. There are a few hundred thousand distinct CDR3 sequences in the sample; roughly 19% occur only once, and 13% to 15% lies in the top ten. Per the germline V gene, CDR1 is SGHAT and CDR2 is FQNNGV. There are 17 residues in the CDR3. V was pared by 2 bases and J by 3 bases, with 9 bases of the junction left unmatched. To note about this clonotype: The antigen is undetermined.

Broader study findings: In post-booster samples, most primary-vaccination clones reappeared (about 96% CD4, 88% CD8). A faster peak, day 5 versus 15, was reached by the weaker secondary response. Bulk-population clonotypes that are abundant could appear as contaminants in FACS-sorted repertoires.

This clonotype originated in a man aged 25-45 years who received the YFV17D yellow fever vaccine. This sequence joins TRBV11-2 and TRBJ2-2; 7 bases align to TRBD2. The starting material was PBMCs, obtained 15 days after the yellow fever booster vaccination. The CDR3 region has the DNA TGTGCCAGCAGCTTATCATGGGAGGGCAAGGACACCGGGGAGCTGTTTTTT. Its translation is CASSLSWEGKDTGELFF.